This section outlines one T cell receptor (beta chain) sequence together with its context. Its antigen is not identified. This sample was taken from a study of shared clonotypes between healthy human individuals. Study in general: CD8 memory received one plate per donor, CD8 naive two, CD4 memory three and CD4 naive three. Study-wide results and limits: Compared with clonotypes that all four donors shared, non-shared clonotypes had lower generation probabilities.

Method: immunoSEQ multiplex PCR; TCRdb's copy keeps in-frame clones and lacks some. Here the sample spans roughly 2,000,000 clones, 93% being singletons. Naive CD8 cells lacked CD45RO and underwent positive selection for CCR7, leaving out terminally differentiated effector memory CD45RA+ cells. Caucasian adults residing in Nashville, Tennessee made up all the donors. The clonotype was recovered from a man aged 18-30 years in good health. Some clones in this sample may be carry-over from other donors' samples. The sequenced material came from naive CD8+ T cells from PBMCs.

The CDR3 nucleotides are TGCGCCAGCAGCCAAAGGGCAGGTAGCTCCTACGAGCAGTACTTC. It yields the protein CASSQRAGSSYEQYF. The genes are TRBV4-3 and TRBJ2-7; the D is unclear. Trimming cost V 2 bases and J 0 bases, with 11 bases left between them. The CDR3 is 15 residues long. CDR1 and CDR2 from the germline V gene are LGHNA and YSLEER.